A single sample is the source of the 25 T cell receptor beta chains below, sequenced in a study of beta chain features in type 1 diabetes. Study-wide results and limits: People with Type 1 diabetes carried modestly yet significantly shorter TCRB CDR3s in all four CD4+ subsets.

Sequenced material consisted of expressed TCRB transcripts (all of the isolated RNA was reverse transcribed). TCRdb keeps only in-frame clones here, not all; method: immunoSEQ multiplex PCR. This table has 300,000 to 350,000 clones, roughly 14% appearing once. These TCRs are of unknown antigen specificity. The sequenced sample was naive CD4+ T cells from blood. These TCRs come from a woman between 18 and 29 years old with type 1 diabetes.

The genes are TRBV28 and TRBJ1-2; 9 bases are a match to TRBD1. The CDR3 spans 15 residues. V shed 2 bases and J 6 bases; nucleotides not matched to a gene: 7. In germline, CDR1 is MDHEN, CDR2 SYDVKM. The CDR3: CASSLLGTGLNGYTF. For the CDR3, the DNA is TGTGCCAGCAGTTTACTGGGGACAGGGCTGAATGGCTACACCTTC.

This clone was seen a handful of times. The chain couples TRBV2 to TRBJ2-1; 11 bases agree with TRBD2. Germline V gene lookup returns CDR1 SNHLY and CDR2 FYNNEI. V shed 6 bases, J shed 8 bases, and the junction held 9 bases outside the gene matches. The CDR3 totals 15 residues. The CDR3 DNA reads as TGTGCCAGCAGGGCCGGACTAGCGGGTGCGTATGAGCAGTTCTTC. Translated: CASRAGLAGAYEQFF.

The J gene is TRBJ2-3, the V gene TRBV19; 9 positions agree with TRBD1. The junction had 3 bases not matched to a gene; V was cut back by 5 bases and J by 0 bases. This CDR3 is built from 15 residues. Germline V lookup: CDR1 LNHDA, CDR2 SQIVND (reference sequence). The CDR3 DNA is TGTGCCAGTAGTCCGGACAGGGGAAGCACAGATACGCAGTATTTT. Translation gives CASSPDRGSTDTQYF.

This clone has only a few counts. The sample has other DNA sequences that encode this CDR3 too. This chain connects TRBV18 to TRBJ2-1; TRBD1 is a possible D gene (6 bases). The CDR3 loop spans 13 amino acids. Germline V lookup: CDR1 KGHSH, CDR2 LQKENI. V was shortened by 2 bases and J by 5 bases, with 7 bases between the two germline ends. Here the CDR3 reads CASSPGQNNEQFF. The CDR3, as DNA: TGTGCCAGCTCACCAGGACAGAACAATGAGCAGTTCTTC.

This chain links TRBV14 with TRBJ2-3, with TRBD2 matching over 12 bases. The V gene end was trimmed by 0 bases and the J gene end by 3 bases; junction bases not matched to a gene: 4. The CDR3 covers 17 residues. CDR1 and CDR2 from the germline V gene are SGHDN and FVKESK. CDR3: CASSQDYGTSGTDTQYF. Here the CDR3 DNA reads TGTGCCAGCAGCCAAGATTATGGGACTAGCGGGACAGATACGCAGTATTTT.

CDR3 in amino acids: CSVEGQGKNIQYF. The CDR3 DNA follows: TGCAGCGTTGAAGGACAGGGGAAAAACATTCAGTACTTC. V is TRBV29-1 and J is TRBJ2-4; 8 nucleotides match TRBD1. The CDR3 has 13 residues. The V gene end was trimmed by 1 base and the J gene end by 4 bases; junction bases not matched to a gene: 0. CDR1 and CDR2 (germline): SQVTM, ANQGSEA.

This clone has just a few counts. The rearrangement links TRBV18 to TRBJ1-5; 9 bases map to TRBD1. CDR1 is KGHSH, CDR2 LQKENI, per germline. CDR3 length: 14 residues. V dropped 6 bases and J dropped 3; count of bases not matched to a gene: 3. The CDR3 DNA sequence: TGTGCCAGCTCCGGGACAGGGTTCAATCAGCCCCAGCATTTT. Amino acids: CASSGTGFNQPQHF.

In its sample, this clone was seen a few times. The V gene is TRBV21-1, the J gene TRBJ1-5; TRBD1, the D gene given by the table, was not confirmed from the DNA. TRBV21-1 is a pseudogene locus. The CDR3 totals 14 residues. The CDR3 DNA is TGTGCCAGCGAGGAGACAGGGCTTAATCAGCCCCAGCATTTT. This codes for CASEETGLNQPQHF.

The chain couples TRBV30 to TRBJ2-3, with a possible D match to TRBD1 (5 bases). From germline, CDR1 is GTSNPN and CDR2 SVGIG (reference sequence). Trimming pared 3 bases from V and 4 bases from J, leaving 17 bases between. This CDR3 comprises 15 residues. The CDR3 coding sequence is TGTGCCTGGAGACCCCTGGCAGGGTCGCCAGATACGCAGTATTTT. Protein: CAWRPLAGSPDTQYF. The full variable domain, with the rest looked up from reference TRBV30 and TRBJ2-3, is SQTIHQWPATLVQPVGSPLSLECTVEGTSNPNLYWYRQAAGRGLQLLFYSVGIGQISSEVPQNLSASRPQDRQFILSSKKLLLSDSGFYLCAWRPLAGSPDTQYFGPGTRLTVL.

V and J are TRBV19 and TRBJ1-2, with D unclear. The CDR3 length is 14 residues. V lost 3 bases to trimming and J lost 0 bases, with 8 bases between them. CDR1 and CDR2 (germline): LNHDA, SQIVND (reference sequence). CDR3 residues: CASSMSSANYGYTF. For the CDR3, the DNA is TGTGCCAGTAGTATGTCGTCCGCTAACTATGGCTACACCTTC. Based on the CDR3 plus reference TRBV19 and TRBJ1-2, the full variable domain is DGGITQSPKYLFRKEGQNVTLSCEQNLNHDAMYWYRQDPGQGLRLIYYSQIVNDFQKGDIAEGYSVSREKKESFPLTVTSAQKNPTAFYLCASSMSSANYGYTFGSGTRLTVV.

CDR3 nucleotides: TGTGCCAGCAGCCGTAGCGGGACGGGAGATACGCAGTATTTT. Residues: CASSRSGTGDTQYF. The rearrangement uses TRBV7-9 and TRBJ2-3; the match to TRBD2 covers 8 bases. Looked up from germline, CDR1 is SEHNR and CDR2 is FQNEAQ (reference sequence). Losses at the gene ends were 5 bases for V and 5 bases for J; bases not matched to a gene: 6. The CDR3 extends over 14 amino acids. Using reference TRBV7-9 and TRBJ2-3 for the parts outside the CDR3, the full variable domain is DTGVSQNPRHKITKRGQNVTFRCDPISEHNRLYWYRQTLGQGPEFLTYFQNEAQLEKSRLLSDRFSAERPKGSFSTLEIQRTEQGDSAMYLCASSRSGTGDTQYFGPGTRLTVL.

This clone was seen repeatedly, ten times or more. The genes are TRBV23-1 and TRBJ2-6; possibly TRBD2 for D (6 bases). TRBV23-1 is placed among ORFs of uncertain function. V dropped 6 bases and J dropped 2 bases, with 14 bases sitting between them. The CDR3 extends over 16 amino acids. The CDR3 protein is CASRDSSGAGANVLTF. Written as DNA, the CDR3 is TGCGCCAGCAGGGATTCCTCGGGGGCTGGGGCCAACGTCCTGACTTTC.

This clone was counted only a few times. V and J are TRBV30 and TRBJ1-5; 8 bases map to TRBD1. The CDR3 loop spans 14 amino acids. Losses at the gene ends were 0 bases for V and 7 bases for J; bases not matched to a gene: 5. Germline V gives CDR1 GTSNPN, CDR2 SVGIG (reference sequence). CDR3 loop: CAWSVGQGRQPQHF. In DNA form, the CDR3 reads TGTGCCTGGAGTGTAGGACAGGGAAGACAGCCCCAGCATTTT.

This rearrangement joins TRBV19 to TRBJ2-3, with unresolved D. CDR3 length: 16 residues. V gave up 1 base and J gave up 2 bases, with 13 bases separating them. CDR1 is LNHDA, CDR2 SQIVND, per germline (reference sequence). DNA for the CDR3: TGTGCCAGTAGTATAGGGGCCAGGCGATCCACAGATACGCAGTATTTT. Translation gives CASSIGARRSTDTQYF.

This clone turned up a few times. This chain joins TRBV5-6 and TRBJ1-1; possibly TRBD1 for D (5 bases). This CDR3 region has 14 residues. Per the germline V gene, CDR1 is SGHDT and CDR2 is YYEEEE. The germline V and J ends were trimmed by 0 bases and 5 bases, with 11 bases remaining between them. The chain's CDR3 is CASSLGWGRTEAFF. CDR3 nucleotide sequence: TGTGCCAGCAGCTTGGGCTGGGGGAGGACTGAAGCTTTCTTT.

This clone appeared a few times. This specimen includes other DNA sequences encoding the same CDR3. The rearrangement joins TRBV11-2 to TRBJ2-2; D perhaps matches TRBD1 (6 bases). The CDR3 is made up of 14 amino acids. V was pared by 5 bases and J by 1 base, with 8 bases between. In germline, CDR1 is SGHAT, CDR2 FQNNGV. CDR3 DNA sequence: TGTGCCAGCAGCCCGGACAGGAACACCGGGGAGCTGTTTTTT. This sequence encodes CASSPDRNTGELFF.

This clone was counted between two and nine times. The rearrangement joins TRBV25-1 to TRBJ2-4; the D gene is possibly TRBD1 (6 bases). Germline CDR1 MGHDK, CDR2 SYGVNS. Trimming removed 6 bases at V and 10 bases at J, with 13 bases between. The CDR3 consists of 12 residues. DNA for the CDR3: TGTGCCAGCAGCAGGGGAGCGGCTATTCAGTACTTC. Translation gives CASSRGAAIQYF.

The gene calls are TRBV4-1 and TRBJ2-5; TRBD2 aligns across 13 bases. The CDR3 spans 17 residues. V was pared by 4 bases and J by 5 bases, with 10 bases of the junction left unmatched. CDR1 is MGHRA and CDR2 is YSYEKL in the germline V gene. The CDR3 loop is CASSRLLAGGPGETQYF. Here the CDR3 DNA reads TGCGCCAGCAGCCGCCTACTAGCGGGAGGGCCGGGTGAGACCCAGTACTTC.

This clone was found a few times. The V call is TRBV5-1, the J call TRBJ2-3, with 7 bases identical to TRBD2. V lost 6 bases to trimming and J lost 1 base; unmatched junction nucleotides: 8. Germline V gene lookup returns CDR1 SGHRS and CDR2 YFSETQ. The CDR3 has 15 residues. CDR3 amino acids: CASNERDKGTDTQYF. The CDR3, as DNA: TGCGCCAGCAATGAGCGGGATAAGGGCACAGATACGCAGTATTTT.

This sequence joins TRBV21-1 and TRBJ1-5. TRBV21-1 is described as a pseudogene. This CDR3 region has 14 residues. The DNA of the CDR3 is TGTGCCAGCAGCGAAGGTATCCCCAATCAGCCCCAGCATTTT. This gives the protein CASSEGIPNQPQHF.

Only a few counts were recorded for this clone. The rearrangement uses TRBV29-1 and TRBJ2-1; the D is unclear. V was pared by 1 base and J by 1 base, with 8 bases between. CDR1 is SQVTM and CDR2 is ANQGSEA in the germline V gene. The CDR3 has 14 residues. The CDR3 protein is CSVEAFKSYNEQFF. In DNA form, the CDR3 reads TGCAGCGTTGAAGCCTTTAAATCCTACAATGAGCAGTTCTTC.

The chain recombines TRBV30 with TRBJ1-1, with a weak D call TRBD1 (5 bases). The CDR3 is made up of 13 amino acids. V gave up 8 bases and J gave up 0 bases, with 13 bases separating them. Germline V CDR1 and CDR2: GTSNPN, SVGIG (reference sequence). The CDR3 DNA follows: TGTGCCGCAGGGAGGGAGATGAACACTGAAGCTTTCTTT. Translation: CAAGREMNTEAFF. The full variable domain, rest sourced from reference TRBV30 and TRBJ1-1, is SQTIHQWPATLVQPVGSPLSLECTVEGTSNPNLYWYRQAAGRGLQLLFYSVGIGQISSEVPQNLSASRPQDRQFILSSKKLLLSDSGFYLCAAGREMNTEAFFGQGTRLTVV.

The V and J genes are TRBV19 and TRBJ2-1; 12 positions agree with TRBD2. CDR3 size: 14 residues. Trimming removed 3 bases from V and 9 bases from J; junction bases left unmatched: 3. Looked up from germline, CDR1 is LNHDA and CDR2 is SQIVND (reference sequence). CDR3: CASSIGLAGSEQFF. Here the CDR3 DNA reads TGTGCCAGTAGTATTGGACTAGCGGGATCTGAGCAGTTCTTC.

Only a few counts were recorded for this clone. V gene TRBV30 combines with J gene TRBJ2-5; 10 positions agree with TRBD2. In germline, CDR1 is GTSNPN, CDR2 SVGIG (reference sequence). The CDR3 extends over 14 amino acids. J lost 4 bases, V lost 2 bases, and 4 bases had no gene match. CDR3 region: CAWSLAGEGETQYF. DNA of the CDR3: TGTGCCTGGAGTCTAGCGGGAGAGGGAGAGACCCAGTACTTC. The full variable domain, completed using reference TRBV30 and TRBJ2-5, is SQTIHQWPATLVQPVGSPLSLECTVEGTSNPNLYWYRQAAGRGLQLLFYSVGIGQISSEVPQNLSASRPQDRQFILSSKKLLLSDSGFYLCAWSLAGEGETQYFGPGTRLLVL.

This clone has only a few counts. The chain links TRBV9 to TRBJ2-3; 10 bases map to TRBD2. V was pared by 3 bases and J by 0 bases, with 4 bases of the junction left unmatched. This CDR3 comprises 16 residues. CDR1 and CDR2 from the germline V gene are SGDLS and YYNGEE. CDR3 in DNA: TGTGCCAGCAGCGCTAGCGGGAGACCTAGCACAGATACGCAGTATTTT. Its translation is CASSASGRPSTDTQYF.